The 2 T cell receptor beta chains reported below all come from one sample, sequenced in a study of radiation and T cells in renal cell carcinoma. Libraries were prepared by immunoSEQ multiplex PCR; TCRdb keeps only in-frame clonotypes and omits some of them. The table includes fewer than 200,000 clones, around 89% detected once. The time point was: blood 4 weeks post-SBRT, at nephrectomy. Treatment specified: 15 Gy SBRT to primary tumor, nephrectomy 4 weeks later. The specimen was blood, collected from a patient whose treatment included radiotherapy and nephrectomy. The receptors come from a woman aged 45-59 years with renal cell carcinoma.

This chain joins TRBV7-8 and TRBJ2-1; 7 bases align to TRBD2. Germline V lookup: CDR1 SGHVS, CDR2 FQNEAQ. The CDR3 runs 14 residues. J lost 5 bases, V lost 5 bases, and 6 bases had no gene match. In DNA, the CDR3 is TGTGCCAGCAGCCCCGGGCTAGCGGACAATGAGCAGTTCTTC. It translates to CASSPGLADNEQFF.

The chain employs TRBV5-1 and TRBJ2-7; 14 nucleotides match TRBD2. The germline CDR1 and CDR2 sequences are SGHRS and YFSETQ. The CDR3 loop spans 17 amino acids. With V trimmed by 4 bases and J by 0 bases, 6 bases remained unmatched. The CDR3 DNA is TGCGCCAGCAGCCTGGGACTAGCGGGGGTTAGCTCCTACGAGCAGTACTTC. This translates into CASSLGLAGVSSYEQYF.